The T cell receptor beta chain under discussion was sequenced for a study of blood T cell repertoires in COVID-19 (dated by TCRdb to between 2020 and 2021). Describing the broader study: The collaborator samples originated in the United States, Italy and Spain and spanned the acute and convalescent phases of COVID-19. A freely available public database, intended as a resource for researchers studying the immune response to SARS-CoV-2, is where the repertoires were released. HLA class I and class II types, where available, came from metadata supplied by the sample provider rather than from assay-based typing. The material from the prospective study consisted of cDNA or gDNA derived from T cells, B-cell-depleted T cells, or PBMCs. Deeply sampled blood TCRbeta repertoires from subjects exposed to, actively infected with, or recovered from COVID-19 were included in the dataset. The sample metadata nearly always contained a de-identified subject ID, COVID-19 status, age in years and sex. Samples came from the ongoing ImmuneRACE study (first 160 participants) plus 1,254 subjects from 6 global collaborators. The investigation overall reported the following: The quantity of clinical and demographic metadata differed by source and by participant and was supplied without curation.

Comment on this clone: Its recognized antigen is unknown. The input lacks base qualities; no much larger clone sits a single base away.

CDR3 length: 14 amino acids, cysteine to phenylalanine. This entry keeps only the CDR3 DNA: 42 bases, framed from base 1. V is pruned by 0 bases and J by 5 bases, leaving 4 bases of the junction without a gene match. In the germline V gene (reference sequence), CDR1 corresponds to SGHKS and CDR2 to YYEKEE. TCRbeta CDR3 regions were amplified from genomic DNA by means of the immunoSEQ Assay, a bias-controlled multiplex PCR. On the authors' methods: Within the assay, amplification of reference gene primers was used to estimate how many nucleated cells each sample contained. Sequence reads were collapsed and filtered to measure the absolute abundance of every unique TCRbeta CDR3 rearrangement. For each sample, productive Simpson clonality was calculated by taking the square root of Simpson's diversity index across productive rearrangements. TCRdb provides this immuneACCESS table in a form limited to in-frame rearrangements. Some clones are lacking; in checked studies, under half of them reflect an unresolved V gene, and why the rest are absent is not known. From that table come the V and J calls and clone size; the DNA was used to work out D and trimming. The sample table contains 270,000 or so clones; only one count was recorded for roughly 88% of them. The leading ten clones occupy around 3% of the sample.

The collaborating institutions used their own protocols to collect whole blood in K2EDTA tubes. For TCRbeta analysis, collaborators shipped samples in one of three forms: frozen whole blood, isolated PBMCs, or DNA extracted from either of those sample types. This sequence was found in a woman in her thirties with active or convalescent COVID-19. The specimen was peripheral blood. The sequence joins TRBV5-5 to TRBJ1-1, and 7 junctional nucleotides match TRBD1. The CDR3 loop reads CASSLDRGRTEAFF. The sequence in DNA is TGTGCCAGCAGCTTGGACAGGGGCAGGACTGAAGCTTTCTTT. Full variable domain (CDR3 extended with the reference TRBV5-5 and TRBJ1-1 proteins): DAGVTQSPTHLIKTRGQQVTLRCSPISGHKSVSWYQQVLGQGPQFIFQYYEKEERGRGNFPDRFSARQFPNYSSELNVNALLLGDSALYLCASSLDRGRTEAFFGQGTRLTVV.